This T cell receptor (beta chain) was captured in a study of blood T cell repertoires in COVID-19 (TCRdb year 2020). For context, the study as a whole: Collaborator samples came from the United States, Italy and Spain and covered acute and convalescent phases of COVID-19. The prospective study material was composed of cDNA or gDNA derived from T cells, B-cell-depleted T cells, or PBMCs. Deeply sampled blood TCRbeta repertoires from subjects exposed to, actively infected with, or recovered from COVID-19 were included in the dataset. The repertoires were made available in a free public database intended to serve as a resource for research on the immune response to SARS-CoV-2. Samples were obtained from the ongoing ImmuneRACE study (first 160 participants) and from 950 to 1,500 subjects provided by 6 global collaborators. The sample metadata nearly always contained a de-identified subject ID, COVID-19 status, age in years and sex. Where HLA class I and class II types were available, the types were taken from metadata supplied by the sample provider, not from assay-based typing. Results the study describes overall, beyond this receptor: The quantity of clinical and demographic metadata differed by source and by participant and was supplied without curation.

Trimming removed 2 bases from V and 3 bases from J; the gene matches leave 10 bases unexplained. Measured from the cysteine to the phenylalanine, the CDR3 is 16 residues long. The DNA shown is the 48-base CDR3, in frame from base 1. In the germline V gene, CDR1 corresponds to SGHRS and CDR2 to YFSETQ. The collaborating institutions used their own protocols to collect whole blood in K2EDTA tubes. For TCRbeta analysis, collaborator samples were shipped as frozen whole blood, as isolated PBMCs, or as DNA extracted from either sample type. This clone was counted once. Which antigen it targets is not known. No base-level quality is on record; no much larger clone is a single base apart. TCRbeta CDR3 regions were amplified from genomic DNA using the immunoSEQ Assay, a bias-controlled multiplex PCR. In the source study's methods: Within the assay, amplification of reference gene primers was used to estimate how many nucleated cells each sample contained. Sequence reads were collapsed and filtered to measure the absolute abundance of every unique TCRbeta CDR3 rearrangement. For each sample, productive Simpson clonality was calculated as the square root of Simpson's diversity index over productive rearrangements. Entries here come from immuneACCESS through TCRdb and include only in-frame sequences with V and J called. Some clones fail to appear in such tables; in the studies checked, an unresolved V gene covers under half of the shortfall, and the cause of the remainder is unknown. For V, J and clone size, that table is used; D and trimming come from the DNA. The sample table records roughly 320,000 clones; roughly 85% of these occur just once. The top ten clones comprise around 7.2% of the sample.

The sequence joins TRBV5-1 to TRBJ2-7; 8 bases in the middle match TRBD1. The material sequenced was peripheral blood. The origin of this receptor is a human donor in a cohort sampled during active COVID-19. The bases read TGCGCCAGCAGCTTCCATGGGACAGGCTTGAACTACGAGCAGTACTTC. It specifies CASSFHGTGLNYEQYF. Reference TRBV5-1 and TRBJ2-7 genes cover what lies past the CDR3, so the full variable domain is KAGVTQTPRYLIKTRGQQVTLSCSPISGHRSVSWYQQTPGQGLQFLFEYFSETQRNKGNFPGRFSGRQFSNSRSEMNVSTLELGDSALYLCASSFHGTGLNYEQYFGPGTRLTVT.